This T cell receptor (beta chain) was sequenced during a study of persistence of HIV-infected CD4 T cells. Concerning this clone: The antigen remains undetermined.

Anti-CD3/anti-CD28 beads served as a nonspecific positive control stimulus. Sorting of responding CD4+ T cells relied on upregulated CD40 ligand together with CD69. These HIV-1-infected adults initiated suppressive ART in chronic infection. Donors had CD4+ T cell counts above 400 cells/uL and were CMV-seropositive. This was the immunoSEQ version 4 assay in survey mode. Repertoires were generated with immunoSEQ multiplex PCR, while TCRdb's copy carries only in-frame clones and drops some. The sample lists some 41,000 clones, about 87% occurring once. The V gene's germline CDR1 is GTSNPN and CDR2 SVGIG (reference sequence). This CDR3 comprises 14 residues. V lost 0 bases and J lost 10, with 16 bases in between.

This sample comprised CD4+ T cells sorted from PBMCs after roughly 20-hour stimulation, obtained from a patient who received antiretroviral therapy. V usage is TRBV30 and J usage is TRBJ2-1, with D perhaps matching TRBD1 (7 bases). The TCR comes from an adult man with HIV who was CMV-seropositive. Here the CDR3 reads CAWSVGRGRGEQFF. CDR3 DNA sequence: TGTGCCTGGAGTGTCGGGCGGGGCAGGGGGGAGCAGTTCTTC.